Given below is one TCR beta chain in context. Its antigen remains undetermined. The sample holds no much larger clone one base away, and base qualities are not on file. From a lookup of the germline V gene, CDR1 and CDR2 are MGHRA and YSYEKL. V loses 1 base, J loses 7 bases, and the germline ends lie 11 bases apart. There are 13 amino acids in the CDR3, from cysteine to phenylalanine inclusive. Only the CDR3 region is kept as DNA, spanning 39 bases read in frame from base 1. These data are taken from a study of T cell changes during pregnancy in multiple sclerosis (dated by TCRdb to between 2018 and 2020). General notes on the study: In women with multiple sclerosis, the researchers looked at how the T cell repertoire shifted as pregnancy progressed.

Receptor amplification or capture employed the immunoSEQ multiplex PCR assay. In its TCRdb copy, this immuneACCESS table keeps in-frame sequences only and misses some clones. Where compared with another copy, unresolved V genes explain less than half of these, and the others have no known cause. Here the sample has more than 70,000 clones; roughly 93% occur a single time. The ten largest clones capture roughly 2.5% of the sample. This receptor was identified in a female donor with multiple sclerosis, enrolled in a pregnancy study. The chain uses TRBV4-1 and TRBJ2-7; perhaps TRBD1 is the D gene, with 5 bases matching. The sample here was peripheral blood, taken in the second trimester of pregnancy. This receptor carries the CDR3 CASSQVIPGEQYF. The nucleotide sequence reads TGCGCCAGCAGCCAAGTCATCCCAGGGGAGCAGTACTTC.